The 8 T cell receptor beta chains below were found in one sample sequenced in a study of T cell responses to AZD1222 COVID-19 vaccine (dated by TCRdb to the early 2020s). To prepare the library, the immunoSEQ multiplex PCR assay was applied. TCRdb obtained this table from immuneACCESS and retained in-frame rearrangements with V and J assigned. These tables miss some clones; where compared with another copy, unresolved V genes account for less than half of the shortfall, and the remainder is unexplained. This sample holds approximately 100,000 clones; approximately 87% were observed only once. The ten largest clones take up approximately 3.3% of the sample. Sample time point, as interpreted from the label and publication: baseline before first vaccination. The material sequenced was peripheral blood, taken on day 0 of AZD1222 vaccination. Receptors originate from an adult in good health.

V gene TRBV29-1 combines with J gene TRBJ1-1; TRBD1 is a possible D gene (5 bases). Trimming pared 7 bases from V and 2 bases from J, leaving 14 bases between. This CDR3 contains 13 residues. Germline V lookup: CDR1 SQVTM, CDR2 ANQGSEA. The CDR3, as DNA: TGCAGCGCTGCATCAGGGTACAACACTGAAGCTTTCTTT. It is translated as CSAASGYNTEAFF. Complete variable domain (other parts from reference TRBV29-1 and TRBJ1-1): SAVISQKPSRDICQRGTSLTIQCQVDSQVTMMFWYRQQPGQSLTLIATANQGSEATYESGFVIDKFPISRPNLTFSTLTVSNMSPEDSSIYLCSAASGYNTEAFFGQGTRLTVV.

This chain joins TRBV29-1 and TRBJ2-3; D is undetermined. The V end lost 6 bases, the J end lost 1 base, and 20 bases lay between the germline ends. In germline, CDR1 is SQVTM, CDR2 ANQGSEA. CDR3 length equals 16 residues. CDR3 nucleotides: TGCAGCGTAAATCCCCTACACTTGGGTGGCACAGATACGCAGTATTTT. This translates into CSVNPLHLGGTDTQYF.

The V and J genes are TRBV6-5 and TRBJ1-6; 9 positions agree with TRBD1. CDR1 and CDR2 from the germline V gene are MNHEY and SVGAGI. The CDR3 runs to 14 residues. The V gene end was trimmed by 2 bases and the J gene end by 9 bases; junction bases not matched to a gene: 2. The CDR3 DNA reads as TGTGCCAGCAGTTACGGACAGGGGCCTTCACCCCTCCACTTT. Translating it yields CASSYGQGPSPLHF.

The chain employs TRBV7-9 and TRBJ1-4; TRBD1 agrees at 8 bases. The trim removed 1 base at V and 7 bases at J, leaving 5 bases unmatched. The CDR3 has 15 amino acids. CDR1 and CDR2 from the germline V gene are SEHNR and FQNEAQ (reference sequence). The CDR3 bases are TGTGCCAGCAGCTTAGGGACAGGGAACGGTGAAAAACTGTTTTTT. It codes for CASSLGTGNGEKLFF.

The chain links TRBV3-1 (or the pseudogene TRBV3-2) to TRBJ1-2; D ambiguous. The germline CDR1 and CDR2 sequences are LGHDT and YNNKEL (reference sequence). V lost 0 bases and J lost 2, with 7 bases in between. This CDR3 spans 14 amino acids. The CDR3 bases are TGTGCCAGCAGCCAAGATGCGGGGAACTATGGCTACACCTTC. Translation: CASSQDAGNYGYTF.

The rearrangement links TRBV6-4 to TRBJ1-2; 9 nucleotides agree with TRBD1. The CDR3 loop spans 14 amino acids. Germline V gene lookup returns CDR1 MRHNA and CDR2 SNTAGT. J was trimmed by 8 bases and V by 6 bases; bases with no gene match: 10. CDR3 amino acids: CASRPGQGHQGYTF. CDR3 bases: TGTGCCAGCAGACCGGGACAGGGACATCAAGGCTACACCTTC.

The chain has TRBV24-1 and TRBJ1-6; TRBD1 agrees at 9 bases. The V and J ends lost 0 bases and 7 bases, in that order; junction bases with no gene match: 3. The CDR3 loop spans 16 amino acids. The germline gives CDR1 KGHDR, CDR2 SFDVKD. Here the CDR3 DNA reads TGTGCCACCAGTGATTTGGGGGACAGGGTAAATTCACCCCTCCACTTT. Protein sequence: CATSDLGDRVNSPLHF.

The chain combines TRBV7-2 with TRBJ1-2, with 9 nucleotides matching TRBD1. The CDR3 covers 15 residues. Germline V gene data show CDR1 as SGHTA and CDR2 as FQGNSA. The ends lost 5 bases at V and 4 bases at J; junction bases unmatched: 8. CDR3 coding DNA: TGTGCCAGCAGCGTTAGGACAGGGGACACCTATGGCTACACCTTC. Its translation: CASSVRTGDTYGYTF.